This TCR beta chain was captured by sequencing in a study of T cells in women clearing cervical HPV infection. In the study overall: Women with histologically confirmed HPV16-related CIN3 or worse, 2 with invasive cancer, served as cases.

All donors had a single incident cervical HPV16 infection, not prevalent. To note about this clone: The CDR3 extends 3 residues past the end of the read, so its final part is completed from the germline J gene.

The V end lost 5 bases, the J end lost 5 bases, and 17 bases lay between the germline ends. This CDR3 region has 14 residues. Looked up from germline, CDR1 is SGHNT and CDR2 is YYREEE (reference sequence). immunoSEQ multiplex PCR used an average of roughly 1,300 ng genomic DNA. The data were produced by immunoSEQ multiplex PCR, yet TCRdb's version contains in-frame clones alone and is incomplete. This sample's clone table lists 14,000 or so clones. The sample comprised blood buffy coat. The receptor was isolated from a woman aged 18 to 75 with a cervical HPV16 infection that either progressed to CIN3+ or cleared (not recorded which). The chain combines TRBV5-4 with TRBJ2-7; D may be TRBD2 (5 bases). The DNA read from the CDR3 is TGTGCCAGCAGGTCGCTGCCGACTACTCACGAG. It translates to CASRSLPTTHE. The whole CDR3 protein reads CASRSLPTTHEQYF. The whole variable domain, filled in from reference TRBV5-4 and TRBJ2-7, reads ETGVTQSPTHLIKTRGQQVTLRCSSQSGHNTVSWYQQALGQGPQFIFQYYREEENGRGNFPPRFSGLQFPNYSSELNVNALELDDSALYLCASRSLPTTHEQYFGPGTRLTVT.